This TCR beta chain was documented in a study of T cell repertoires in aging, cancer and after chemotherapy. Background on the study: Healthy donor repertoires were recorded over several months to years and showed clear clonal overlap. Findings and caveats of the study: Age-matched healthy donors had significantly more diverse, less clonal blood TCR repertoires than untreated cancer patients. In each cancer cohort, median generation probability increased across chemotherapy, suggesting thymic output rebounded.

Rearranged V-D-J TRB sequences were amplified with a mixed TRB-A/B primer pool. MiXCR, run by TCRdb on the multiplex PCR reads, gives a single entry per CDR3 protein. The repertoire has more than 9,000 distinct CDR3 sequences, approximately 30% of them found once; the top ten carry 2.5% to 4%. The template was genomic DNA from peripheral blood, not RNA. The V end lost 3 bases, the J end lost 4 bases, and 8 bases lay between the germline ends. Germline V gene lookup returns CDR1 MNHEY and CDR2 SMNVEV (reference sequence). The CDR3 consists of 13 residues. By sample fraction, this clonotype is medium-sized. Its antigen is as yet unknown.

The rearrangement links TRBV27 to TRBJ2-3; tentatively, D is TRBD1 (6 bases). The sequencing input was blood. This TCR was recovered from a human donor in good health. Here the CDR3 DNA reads TGTGCCAGCAGTTTGTGGACAGCAGATACGCAGTATTTT. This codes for CASSLWTADTQYF.